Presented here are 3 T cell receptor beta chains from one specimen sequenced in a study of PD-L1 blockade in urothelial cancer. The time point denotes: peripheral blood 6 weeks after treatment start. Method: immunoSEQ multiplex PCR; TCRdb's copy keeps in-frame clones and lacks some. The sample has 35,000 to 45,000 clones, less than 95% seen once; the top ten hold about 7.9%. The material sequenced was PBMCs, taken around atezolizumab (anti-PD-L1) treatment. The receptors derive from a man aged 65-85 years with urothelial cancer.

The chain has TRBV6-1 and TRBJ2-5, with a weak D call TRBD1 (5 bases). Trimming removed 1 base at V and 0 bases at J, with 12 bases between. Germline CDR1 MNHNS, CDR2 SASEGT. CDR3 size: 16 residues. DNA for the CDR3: TGTGCCAGCAGTGAAGTTGCGACAGTGCACCAAGAGACCCAGTACTTC. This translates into CASSEVATVHQETQYF.

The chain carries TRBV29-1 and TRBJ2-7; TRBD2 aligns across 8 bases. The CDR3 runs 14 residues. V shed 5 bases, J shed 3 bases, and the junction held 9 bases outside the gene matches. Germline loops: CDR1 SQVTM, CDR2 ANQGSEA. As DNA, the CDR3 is TGCAGCGTTCAGTACCAGCGGGAGTTCTACGAGCAGTACTTC. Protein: CSVQYQREFYEQYF.

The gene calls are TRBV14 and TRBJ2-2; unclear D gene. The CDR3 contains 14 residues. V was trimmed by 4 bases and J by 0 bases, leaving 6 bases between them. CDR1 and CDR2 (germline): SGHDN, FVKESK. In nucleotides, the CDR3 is TGTGCCAGCAGCCCCCAGTCGAACACCGGGGAGCTGTTTTTT. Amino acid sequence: CASSPQSNTGELFF.